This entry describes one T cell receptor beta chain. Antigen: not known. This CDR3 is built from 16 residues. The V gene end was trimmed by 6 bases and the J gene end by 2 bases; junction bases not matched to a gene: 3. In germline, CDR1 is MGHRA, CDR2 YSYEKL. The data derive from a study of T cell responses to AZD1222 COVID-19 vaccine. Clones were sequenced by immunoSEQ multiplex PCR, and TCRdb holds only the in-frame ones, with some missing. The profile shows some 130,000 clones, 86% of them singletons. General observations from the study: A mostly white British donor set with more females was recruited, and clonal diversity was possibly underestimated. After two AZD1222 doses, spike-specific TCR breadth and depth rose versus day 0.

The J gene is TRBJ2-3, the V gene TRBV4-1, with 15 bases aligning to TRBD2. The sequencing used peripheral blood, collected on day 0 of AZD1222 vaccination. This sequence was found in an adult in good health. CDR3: CASRGLAGGLTDTQYF. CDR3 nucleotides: TGCGCCAGCAGGGGACTAGCGGGGGGCCTCACAGATACGCAGTATTTT.